The 10 T cell receptor beta chains given below trace back to one sample, sequenced in a study of beta chain features in type 1 diabetes. Isolated RNA was reverse transcribed in full, so expressed TCRB transcripts were sequenced. The data were produced by immunoSEQ multiplex PCR, yet TCRdb's version contains in-frame clones alone and is incomplete. The sample holds roughly 400,000 clones, roughly 14% seen once. Sequencing used naive CD4+ T cells from blood. These receptors originate from a man in his thirties or forties in good health.

This clone turned up a few times. The chain has TRBV20-1 and TRBJ2-5; weak D call: TRBD1 (6 bases). The V end lost 4 bases, the J end lost 7 bases, and 7 bases lay between the germline ends. From germline, CDR1 is DFQATT and CDR2 SNEGSKA (reference sequence). The CDR3 is 10 amino acids. CDR3 protein: CSATGATQYF. Here the CDR3 DNA reads TGCAGTGCTACAGGGGCGACCCAGTACTTC.

The gene calls are TRBV30 and TRBJ2-7; weak D call: TRBD1 (5 bases). Germline V gene sequence: CDR1 GTSNPN, CDR2 SVGIG (reference sequence). Deletions cut 0 bases from V and 1 base from J, with 19 bases between. There are 17 residues in the CDR3. DNA for the CDR3: TGTGCCTGGAGTGTAAATGTTGCCAGGGAATTTTCCTACGAGCAGTACGTC. Protein sequence: CAWSVNVAREFSYEQYV.

This clone has only a few counts. The chain recombines TRBV6-8 with TRBJ2-7; the match to TRBD2 covers 11 bases. The J segment lost 3 bases and the V segment lost 1 base, leaving 14 bases of the junction unmatched. Germline V lookup: CDR1 MNHGY, CDR2 SAAAGT. The CDR3 extends over 19 amino acids. In nucleotides, the CDR3 is TGTGCCAGCAGTTACTACGCCGTACTAGCGGGAGTCCGAGACTACGAGCAGTACGTC. It encodes CASSYYAVLAGVRDYEQYV.

CDR3 region: CASIPGQGWDEQFF. CDR3 nucleotides: TGTGCCAGCATTCCGGGACAGGGTTGGGATGAGCAGTTCTTC. The chain combines TRBV5-4 with TRBJ2-1; 9 bases are a match to TRBD1. V was clipped by 6 bases and J by 8 bases; unmatched bases: 9. This CDR3 has 14 residues. In germline, CDR1 is SGHNT, CDR2 YYREEE (reference sequence).

The genes are TRBV18 and TRBJ2-1; possibly TRBD1 for D (6 bases). Germline loops: CDR1 KGHSH, CDR2 LQKENI. V was clipped by 3 bases and J by 10 bases, with 13 bases between them. CDR3 length: 13 amino acids. CDR3 sequence (DNA): TGTGCCAGCTCACCCCGGGACAAAGGGGAGCAGTTCTTC. Translated: CASSPRDKGEQFF.

The chain uses TRBV10-3 and TRBJ2-2; a possible D gene is TRBD2 (6 bases). The CDR3 has 14 amino acids. Trimming left V 0 bases short and J 14 bases short, with 16 bases between. The V gene's germline CDR1 is ENHRY and CDR2 SYGVKD. CDR3: CAISESTAGGRLFF. The CDR3 nucleotides are TGTGCCATCAGTGAGTCGACCGCCGGGGGTCGACTGTTTTTT.

This clone was seen at least ten times. The chain has TRBV30 and TRBJ2-1; a possible D gene is TRBD2 (6 bases). The V gene lost 0 bases and the J gene lost 9 bases, with 12 bases spanning the gap. The CDR3 has 13 residues. CDR1 and CDR2 from the germline V gene are GTSNPN and SVGIG (reference sequence). CDR3 nucleotides: TGTGCCTGGAGTGTACACCAGGGAGGTGAGCAGTTCTTC. It encodes CAWSVHQGGEQFF.

Details on this clone: Germline is not matched at one junction end, which may reflect a read error. The V and J genes are TRBV7-7 and TRBJ2-3, with 8 nucleotides matching TRBD2. This CDR3 is built from 15 residues. Germline values: CDR1 SSHAT, CDR2 FNYEAQ (reference sequence). CDR3 coding DNA: TGTGCTAGCAGCTTACTTAGCGGGATCACAGATACGCAGTATTTT. It codes for CASSLLSGITDTQYF.

This chain joins TRBV7-2 and TRBJ2-1; the D gene is possibly TRBD2 (5 bases). Germline loops: CDR1 SGHTA, CDR2 FQGNSA. With 4 bases removed from V and 9 bases from J, the gap between germline ends came to 19 bases. This CDR3 contains 15 residues. DNA for the CDR3: TGTGCCAGCAGCTATGGGCTGAGGGCGCGGATTGAGCAGTTCTTC. Translation: CASSYGLRARIEQFF.

This clone was seen a few times. V is TRBV19 and J is TRBJ2-2; D ambiguous. V gave up 5 bases and J gave up 4 bases, with 11 bases separating them. This CDR3 is built from 14 residues. Germline V gene lookup returns CDR1 LNHDA and CDR2 SQIVND (reference sequence). The CDR3 DNA reads as TGTGCCAGTAGTGTTCAGGCACGCACCGGGGAGCTGTTTTTT. Amino acid sequence: CASSVQARTGELFF.